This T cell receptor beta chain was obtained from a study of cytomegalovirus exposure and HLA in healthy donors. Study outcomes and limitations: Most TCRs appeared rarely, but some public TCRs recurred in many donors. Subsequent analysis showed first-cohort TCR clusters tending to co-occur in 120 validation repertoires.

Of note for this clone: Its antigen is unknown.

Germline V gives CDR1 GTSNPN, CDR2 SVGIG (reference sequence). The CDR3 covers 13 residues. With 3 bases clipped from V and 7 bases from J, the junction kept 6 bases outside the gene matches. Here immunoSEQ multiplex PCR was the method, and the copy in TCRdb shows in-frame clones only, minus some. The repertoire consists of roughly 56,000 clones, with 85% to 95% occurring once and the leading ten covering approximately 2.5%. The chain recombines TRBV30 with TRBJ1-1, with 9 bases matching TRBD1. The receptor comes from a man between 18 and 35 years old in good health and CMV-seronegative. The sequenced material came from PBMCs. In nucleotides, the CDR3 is TGTGCCTGGAGCCGGGACAGGGAGGTTGAAGCTTTCTTT. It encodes CAWSRDREVEAFF.